This record covers a single T cell receptor beta chain. Method: immunoSEQ multiplex PCR; TCRdb's copy keeps in-frame clones and lacks some. The table has some 2,500,000 clones, 93% seen once. This sample stems from a study of shared clonotypes between healthy human individuals. The CDR3 consists of 14 residues. The J segment lost 7 bases and the V segment lost 2 bases, leaving 6 bases of the junction unmatched. The germline V gene has CDR1 SGHDT and CDR2 YYEEEE. This TCR was sampled from a man aged 18 to 30 in good health. Some clones in this sample may be carry-over from other donors' samples. This chain uses TRBV5-6 with TRBJ2-7, with 10 nucleotides matching TRBD2. Specimen: naive CD4+ T cells from PBMCs. Subset meaning: CD45RA+ positively selected. The CDR3 loop reads CASSFWLAGAEQYF. The CDR3 DNA reads TGTGCCAGCAGCTTCTGGCTAGCGGGAGCTGAGCAGTACTTC.